Here is one T cell receptor (beta chain) with its context. The source of the sample is a study of T cell changes during pregnancy in multiple sclerosis. The data were produced by immunoSEQ multiplex PCR, yet TCRdb's version contains in-frame clones alone and is incomplete. The sample shows about 34,000 clones, around nine tenths of them seen only once. The specimen comprised CD8+ T cells from peripheral blood mononuclear cells, sampled in the third trimester of pregnancy. The clonotype was recovered from a female donor with multiple sclerosis, enrolled in a pregnancy study.

CDR3 nucleotide sequence: TGTGCCAGCAGCCAACCGATGGGAGGGACCTCTGGGCAGTTCTTC. This sequence encodes CASSQPMGGTSGQFF. This chain uses TRBV14 with TRBJ2-1, with TRBD2 matching 7 bases. Losses at the gene ends were 2 bases for V and 12 bases for J; bases not matched to a gene: 13. Looked up from germline, CDR1 is SGHDN and CDR2 is FVKESK. This CDR3 comprises 15 residues.